This T cell receptor (beta chain) was sequenced in a study of shared clonotypes between healthy human individuals. The CDR3 is made up of 12 amino acids. Germline V gives CDR1 ENHRY, CDR2 SYGVKD. V lost 11 bases and J lost 5, with 15 bases in between. The assay used deep level. It was around 320 ng DNA, about 33,000 T cell genomes, that went into each replicate PCR of unsorted PBMC. The team ran DNA from unsorted PBMCs on ten immunoSEQ deep assay plates for sequencing. Some clones are missing from TCRdb's copy, which holds only in-frame ones; the method was immunoSEQ multiplex PCR. The sample contains around 500,000 clones, about 76% of which appear only once.

The clonotype was recovered from a middle-aged woman in good health. Some clones in this sample may be carry-over from other donors' samples. The sequenced material came from PBMCs. The gene calls are TRBV10-3 and TRBJ2-5; possible D gene TRBD2, 6 bases. The CDR3 is CAAGPSSETQYF. The DNA of the CDR3 is TGTGCCGCGGGACCTTCGTCGGAGACCCAGTACTTC.